The text below deals with one T cell receptor (beta chain). As yet, its antigen is unknown. The data were obtained in a study of beta chain features in type 1 diabetes. The germline V gene has CDR1 SGHRS and CDR2 YFSETQ. The CDR3 length is 12 residues. Trimming pared 0 bases from V and 8 bases from J, leaving 8 bases between. Stem cell-like memory, regulatory, central memory and naive CD4+ cells were sorted via CD45RO/CCR7/CD25/CD127/CD95/CD27. Expressed TCRB transcripts were sequenced, since all the RNA that had been isolated was reverse transcribed. Some clones are missing from TCRdb's copy, which holds only in-frame ones; the method was immunoSEQ multiplex PCR. Here the sample spans under 950,000 clones, roughly a sixth being singletons. Findings and limits, study-wide: Across all four CD4+ subsets, people with type 1 diabetes showed modestly shorter TCRB CDR3s.

This clonotype originated in a woman between 18 and 30 years old in good health. Material: naive CD4+ T cells from blood. The chain is built from TRBV5-1 and TRBJ1-2; D is undetermined. This CDR3 is CASSLAGGGYTF. Here the CDR3 DNA reads TGCGCCAGCAGCTTGGCGGGTGGAGGCTACACCTTC.